This T cell receptor (beta chain) was sequenced during a study of Ad26.COV2.S vaccination and SARS-CoV-2 variants. Germline V gives CDR1 LNHDA, CDR2 SQIVND (reference sequence). The junction had 3 bases not matched to a gene; V was cut back by 8 bases and J by 2 bases. This CDR3 region has 13 residues. Repertoires were generated with immunoSEQ multiplex PCR, while TCRdb's copy carries only in-frame clones and drops some. The sample yields 300,000 to 450,000 clones, about 88% seen once. Treatment in this sample: roughly 20 received Ad26.COV2.S at low or high dose, single or two shots; about 5 received placebo; per-sample allocation not given. Sampling occurred on day 63 after the first vaccine or placebo injection.

The sequencing used peripheral blood, collected in a trial of Ad26.COV2.S vaccine versus placebo. This clonotype originated in a person aged 18-60 years who received the Ad26.COV2.S COVID-19 vaccine or a placebo. This chain joins TRBV19 and TRBJ2-1; 7 bases are shared with TRBD2. For the CDR3, the DNA is TGTGCCAGTTGTGCGGGAGCCTACAATGAGCAGTTCTTC. Translating it yields CASCAGAYNEQFF. Supplemented by reference TRBV19 and TRBJ2-1, the full variable domain reads DGGITQSPKYLFRKEGQNVTLSCEQNLNHDAMYWYRQDPGQGLRLIYYSQIVNDFQKGDIAEGYSVSREKKESFPLTVTSAQKNPTAFYLCASCAGAYNEQFFGPGTRLTVL.